The subject of this entry is one T cell receptor (beta chain). In germline, CDR1 is ENHRY, CDR2 SYGVKD. V was pared by 0 bases and J by 2 bases, with 4 bases between. CDR3 length equals 13 residues. The data belong to a study of blood T cell repertoires in COVID-19. Study as a whole: In each case, the material was cDNA or gDNA derived from T cells, B-cell-depleted T cells, or PBMCs.

Profiling relied on immunoSEQ multiplex PCR, and the TCRdb table lists in-frame clones only, not all of them. The table includes about 330,000 clones, around 87% detected once. The recovered donors of Cohort 3 showed two negative PCRs, clearance, or symptom resolution. Sequencing was performed on PBMCs or T cells enriched from blood (not recorded which). V and J are TRBV10-3 and TRBJ2-5, with D hard to call. This sequence originates from a woman between 25 and 40 years old who had recovered from COVID-19. CDR3: CAISESSQETQYF. The CDR3 DNA reads TGTGCCATCAGTGAGTCGTCACAAGAGACCCAGTACTTC.